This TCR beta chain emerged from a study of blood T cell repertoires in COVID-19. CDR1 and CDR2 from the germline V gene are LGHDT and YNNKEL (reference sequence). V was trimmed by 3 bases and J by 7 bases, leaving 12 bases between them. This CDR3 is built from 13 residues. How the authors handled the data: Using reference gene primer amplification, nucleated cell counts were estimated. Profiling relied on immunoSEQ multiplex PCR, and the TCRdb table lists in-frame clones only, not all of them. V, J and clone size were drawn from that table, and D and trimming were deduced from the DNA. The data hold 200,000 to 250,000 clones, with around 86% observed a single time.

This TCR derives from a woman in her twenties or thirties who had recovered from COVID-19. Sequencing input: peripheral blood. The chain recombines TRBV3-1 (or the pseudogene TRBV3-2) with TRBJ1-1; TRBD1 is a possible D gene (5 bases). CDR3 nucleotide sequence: TGTGCCAGCAGCCAGAGTTTGGGGGGTGAAGCTTTCTTT. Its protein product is CASSQSLGGEAFF.